Here is one T cell receptor (beta chain) with its context. Its antigen is not known. The CDR3 runs 17 residues. This specimen belongs to a study of shared clonotypes between healthy human individuals. Study results and limitations: Sorted-subset samples were not fully sequenced, rarefaction indicated. It was the non-shared clonotypes that had lower generation probabilities than clonotypes shared by all four donors.

Deep-level assay runs were performed. Using immunoSEQ multiplex PCR, the repertoire was profiled, and TCRdb retains in-frame clones only, with some absent. Here the sample spans 950,000 to 1,200,000 clones, approximately 80% being singletons. The chain uses TRBV21-1 and TRBJ1-4. TRBV21-1 is a listed pseudogene. The sample was memory CD4+ T cells from PBMCs. Subset specified: CD45RA-negative fraction. This clonotype was sampled from a man aged 18-30 years in good health. Some clones in this sample may be carry-over from other donors' samples. As DNA, the CDR3 is TGTGCCAGCAGCAAAAGGGAGAGGGAGCGGACTAATGAAAAACTGTTTTTT. Its translation: CASSKRERERTNEKLFF.